The 8 T cell receptor beta chains listed next were all sequenced from one sample in a study of cytomegalovirus exposure and HLA in healthy donors. Both 60 Vbeta primers and 13 Jbeta primers went into the PCR. The method was immunoSEQ multiplex PCR; TCRdb's version includes in-frame clones alone and lacks a portion of them. The sample shows 200,000 or so clones, 80% to 85% of them seen only once. Sequencing was carried out using PBMCs. These receptors all come from a woman aged 45-65 years in good health and CMV-seropositive.

V usage is TRBV4-3 and J usage is TRBJ2-2; tentative D call: TRBD2 (7 bases). The V end lost 0 bases, the J end lost 5 bases, and 16 bases lay between the germline ends. The CDR3 has 17 residues. Per the germline V gene, CDR1 is LGHNA and CDR2 is YSLEER. CDR3 nucleotides: TGCGCCAGCAGCCAAGATGTGGGGGGGCAGGGTACCGGGGAGCTGTTTTTT. This encodes CASSQDVGGQGTGELFF.

The chain has TRBV5-1 and TRBJ1-2, with 8 bases identical to TRBD1. The CDR3 is 15 residues long. The trim removed 0 bases at V and 5 bases at J, leaving 6 bases unmatched. Germline V gene sequence: CDR1 SGHRS, CDR2 YFSETQ. The CDR3 bases are TGCGCCAGCAGCTTGGGTGGACAGGGCAGTTATGGCTACACCTTC. Its protein is CASSLGGQGSYGYTF.

This chain links TRBV2 with TRBJ1-1, with D unclear. V dropped 2 bases and J dropped 7 bases, with 8 bases sitting between them. The CDR3 runs to 12 residues. CDR1 is SNHLY and CDR2 is FYNNEI in the germline V gene. CDR3 bases: TGTGCCAGCAGTGAATCGGGAGTTGAAGCTTTCTTT. Its translation is CASSESGVEAFF.

This chain links TRBV6-1 with TRBJ1-5; D possibly corresponds to TRBD1 (6 bases). V lost 4 bases and J lost 1, with 14 bases in between. The CDR3 has 16 amino acids. Germline CDR1 is MNHNS and CDR2 is SASEGT. The chain's CDR3 is CASSVFLQGSNQPQHF. The DNA for the CDR3 is TGTGCCAGCAGTGTTTTTCTCCAGGGGAGCAATCAGCCCCAGCATTTT.

This clone occurred a few times. V usage is TRBV6-5 and J usage is TRBJ2-2; a possible D gene is TRBD2 (6 bases). The CDR3 consists of 13 residues. Looked up from germline, CDR1 is MNHEY and CDR2 is SVGAGI. Trimming removed 6 bases at V and 8 bases at J, with 13 bases between. The CDR3 DNA is TGTGCCAGCAGGGGACGGGAGACAGGGGAGCTGTTTTTT. Its translation: CASRGRETGELFF.

The V gene is TRBV6-1, the J gene TRBJ2-7; TRBD1 aligns across 10 bases. CDR1 MNHNS and CDR2 SASEGT come from the germline V gene. The CDR3 contains 14 residues. The trim removed 4 bases at V and 4 bases at J, leaving 4 bases unmatched. CDR3 sequence reads: CASSAGQGSYEQYF. DNA for the CDR3: TGTGCCAGCAGTGCGGGACAGGGGTCGTACGAGCAGTACTTC.

The chain carries TRBV5-1 and TRBJ2-3; 13 bases align to TRBD2. In germline, CDR1 is SGHRS, CDR2 YFSETQ. Trimming took 7 bases from V and 0 from J; bases not matched to a gene: 5. This CDR3 has 16 amino acids. The CDR3 reads CASGLAGASSTDTQYF. The CDR3 DNA is TGCGCCAGCGGACTAGCGGGGGCCTCTAGCACAGATACGCAGTATTTT.

V gene TRBV6-6 combines with J gene TRBJ2-2; 13 bases fit TRBD2. The CDR3 length is 15 residues. In germline, CDR1 is MNHNY, CDR2 SVGAGI (reference sequence). V gave up 5 bases and J gave up 5 bases; unmatched junction bases: 2. The CDR3 DNA follows: TGTGCCAGCAGTACTAGCGGGAGGGTTACCGGGGAGCTGTTTTTT. Protein sequence: CASSTSGRVTGELFF.